This TCR beta chain came from a study of technical replicates of blood from a handful of donors. V was clipped by 4 bases and J by 9 bases; unmatched bases: 8. The CDR3 sequence is 15 residues long. Germline-derived CDR1 and CDR2 are MNHEY and SVGAGI. Repertoires were generated with immunoSEQ multiplex PCR, while TCRdb's copy carries only in-frame clones and drops some. The sample shows under 20,000 clones, around nine tenths of them seen only once. Sequencing input: PBMCs. The chain combines TRBV6-5 with TRBJ2-1, with 11 bases that match TRBD2. The sequence was obtained from a human donor in good health. The CDR3 region is CASSLLAGVFGEQFF. The CDR3 nucleotides are TGTGCCAGCAGTTTACTAGCGGGAGTATTTGGTGAGCAGTTCTTC.